This T cell receptor (beta chain) was captured by sequencing in a study of low-dose radiotherapy and immunotherapy resistance in tumors. For the study at large: While receiving nivolumab 240 mg every two weeks, patients also received ipilimumab 1 mg/kg every six weeks, both intravenously. With cycle 1 day 1 as the start, patients took oral aspirin 300 mg daily for four cycles.

TRAV- and TRBV-specific primers, spanning alpha and beta chains, primed first-strand cDNA. The authors amplified TCRs for 20 to 25 PCR cycles with a constant-region primer and a V-primer adapter. The mRNA that was isolated underwent amplification by in vitro transcription. Each CDR3 protein is one row after TCRdb ran MiXCR on the reads. Of 31,000 or so distinct CDR3 sequences listed, under 55% are singletons. The length of the CDR3 is 15 residues. Trimming took 6 bases from V and 2 from J, leaving 15 bases between them. CDR1 is LGHDT and CDR2 is YNNKEL in the germline V gene (reference sequence). Time point meaning: after trial treatment. The treatment: LDRT plus nivolumab, ipilimumab, low-dose cyclophosphamide and aspirin (RACIN trial).

V is TRBV3-1 and J is TRBJ2-3; possibly TRBD2 for D (5 bases). Source: PBMCs, taken after low-dose radiotherapy plus immunotherapy. This TCR was recovered from a male donor with gallbladder cancer. CDR3 DNA: TGTGCCAGCAGTCCAACGGCAGCGGTCACAGATACGCAGTATTTT. The encoded protein is CASSPTAAVTDTQYF.